These 3 T cell receptor beta chains originate from one sample sequenced in a study of T-cell reconstitution after alpha-beta-depleted transplantation in children. Construction of the TCRbeta library involved unique molecular identifiers. TCRdb called the PCR reads again in MiXCR, with one record for every CDR3 protein. Of roughly 670,000 distinct CDR3 sequences in the sample, 13% were seen once. The sequenced sample was PBMCs, obtained before TCRalphabeta/CD19-depleted stem cell transplant. Receptors originate from a girl between 2 and 10 years old with congenital amegakaryocytic thrombocytopenia, due to receive a stem cell transplant.

The chain uses TRBV15 and TRBJ2-5; 12 bases agree with TRBD2. The V segment lost 2 bases and the J segment 4 bases; nucleotides outside the gene matches: 5. From germline, CDR1 is LNHNV and CDR2 YYDKDF (reference sequence). This CDR3 contains 16 residues. DNA of the CDR3: TGTGCCACCAGCAGACTAGCGGGAGGGCCAGGAGAGACCCAGTACTTC. Its translation is CATSRLAGGPGETQYF.

This clonotype was detected ten times or more. The rearrangement links TRBV5-1 to TRBJ2-2, with TRBD2 as a possible D gene (5 bases). V lost 0 bases, J lost 8 bases, and 14 bases lay in between. CDR3 size: 15 residues. Germline V gene sequence: CDR1 SGHRS, CDR2 YFSETQ. The CDR3 DNA reads as TGCGCCAGCAGCTTGGTAGCGAGCGCCCAGGGGGAGCTGTTTTTT. Translated: CASSLVASAQGELFF.

The table lists this clonotype with many counts. DNA of the CDR3: TGTGCCAGCTCGCTCACGGGCCGGTCAAATGGCTACACCTTC. Amino acids: CASSLTGRSNGYTF. V usage is TRBV12-3 or TRBV12-4 and J usage is TRBJ1-2; D is undetermined. V lost 8 bases and J 6 bases, leaving 19 bases between the germline ends. CDR3 length: 14 amino acids.